One sample yielded the 5 T cell receptor beta chains listed below, sequenced in a study of CD8 T cells in Susac syndrome (dated by TCRdb to about 2019). To prepare the library, the immunoSEQ multiplex PCR assay was applied. RNA was extracted using the RNeasy kit, and roughly 0.5 to 1 ug of the RNA was reverse transcribed with random hexamers. Using fastp trimming at Q25 and MiXCR clonotype assembly, TCRdb reanalyzed the public sequencing data and kept in-frame beta chains. Every distinct CDR3 protein forms one entry, paired with its most common genes and DNA. Counted in this sample were some 120,000 distinct CDR3 sequences; 90% to 95% of them appeared once. The top ten hold over 0.1% of the sample. The sample comprised CD4+ T cells from PBMCs. These receptors were obtained from a human donor in good health.

This rearrangement joins TRBV6-6 to TRBJ2-7, with TRBD1 matching over 7 bases. V trimming: 6 bases; J trimming: 3 bases; junction bases outside the gene matches: 5. The CDR3 loop spans 13 amino acids. CDR1 is MNHNY and CDR2 is SVGAGI in the germline V gene (reference sequence). In DNA, the CDR3 is TGTGCCAGCAGATGGGACAGAAACTACGAGCAGTACTTC. Translated: CASRWDRNYEQYF.

V gene TRBV3-1 combines with J gene TRBJ1-4, with unresolved D. The germline gives CDR1 LGHDT, CDR2 YNNKEL (reference sequence). CDR3 size: 12 residues. V lost 11 bases and J lost 1, with 8 bases in between. In DNA, the CDR3 is TGTGCCTGCGGGGAAACTAATGAAAAACTGTTTTTT. Translated: CACGETNEKLFF.

This chain links TRBV7-8 with TRBJ2-5; the match to TRBD2 covers 11 bases. The germline V gene has CDR1 SGHVS and CDR2 FQNEAQ. V trimming: 4 bases; J trimming: 5 bases; junction bases outside the gene matches: 6. The length of the CDR3 is 15 residues. CDR3 protein: CASSSRLAGTETQYF. The CDR3 nucleotides are TGTGCCAGCAGCTCCCGACTAGCGGGAACGGAGACCCAGTACTTC.

The genes are TRBV20-1 and TRBJ2-3; possible D gene TRBD2, 6 bases. V was pared by 0 bases and J by 7 bases, with 17 bases between. Germline assignment: CDR1 DFQATT and CDR2 SNEGSKA (reference sequence). The CDR3 has 15 residues. CDR3 sequence reads: CSARDPAPAGNTQYF. The CDR3 DNA follows: TGCAGTGCTAGAGATCCCGCTCCGGCGGGAAATACGCAGTATTTT.

The chain links TRBV7-9 to TRBJ2-1; perhaps TRBD2 as D (6 bases). CDR1 is SEHNR, CDR2 FQNEAQ, per germline (reference sequence). The CDR3 sequence is 15 residues long. The V end was cut by 1 base, the J end by 6 bases, with 13 bases between. CDR3 in amino acids: CASSLVLGGGNEQFF. The CDR3, as DNA: TGTGCCAGCAGCTTAGTGTTGGGGGGAGGCAATGAGCAGTTCTTC.